The rows below give T cell receptor beta chains drawn from one sample of a study of beta chain features in type 1 diabetes. The method was immunoSEQ multiplex PCR; TCRdb's version includes in-frame clones alone and lacks a portion of them. The sample records about 660,000 clones, 11% to 15% being singletons. Input material: naive CD4+ T cells from blood. The receptor source for this set is a young man with type 1 diabetes. The CDR3 runs from the conserved cysteine through the conserved F or W. A D gene is named only where the DNA matches it firmly. Part of the rows lack a size; the others show once, few, many or a class for expanded clones.

v_gene	j_gene	d_gene	abundance	CDR3aa	CDR3nt
TRBV18	TRBJ1-1	-	-	CASSPERGTEAFF	TGTGCCAGCTCACCCGAACGGGGGACTGAAGCTTTCTTT
TRBV4-1	TRBJ2-2	-	-	CASSQEATGELFF	TGCGCCAGCAGCCAAGAGGCTACCGGGGAGCTGTTTTTT
TRBV5-1	TRBJ2-7	-	-	CASSSQGPRLYEQYF	TGCGCCAGCAGCTCCCAGGGACCGAGACTCTACGAGCAGTACTTC
TRBV6-5	TRBJ2-7	-	few	CASSYSRYEQYF	TGTGCCAGCAGTTACTCGAGGTACGAGCAGTACTTC
TRBV6-5	TRBJ2-7	TRBD1	few	CASSTRGTGLYEQYF	TGTGCCAGCAGCACCCGGGGGACAGGGCTCTACGAGCAGTACTTC
TRBV29-1	TRBJ2-1	TRBD1	few	CSVVLGTGTYNEQFF	TGCAGCGTTGTATTGGGGACAGGGACGTACAATGAGCAGTTCTTC
TRBV18	TRBJ2-7	-	-	CASSPPGGEQYF	TGTGCCAGCTCACCCCCTGGGGGTGAGCAGTACTTC
TRBV4-3	TRBJ2-2	-	-	CASSPRRVSRTGELFF	TGCGCCAGCAGCCCCCGCAGAGTCTCACGCACCGGGGAGCTGTTTTTT
TRBV30	TRBJ2-7	-	-	CAWSVGGGAYEQYF	TGTGCCTGGAGTGTGGGTGGTGGGGCCTACGAGCAGTACTTC
TRBV6-5	TRBJ2-3	-	-	CASSGAADTQYF	TGTGCCAGCAGCGGAGCCGCAGATACGCAGTATTTT
TRBV30	TRBJ1-1	-	few	CAWDGWAATEAFF	TGTGCCTGGGATGGCTGGGCAGCCACTGAAGCTTTCTTT
TRBV18	TRBJ1-2	-	-	CASSPGGDGYTF	TGTGCCAGCTCACCAGGCGGAGATGGCTACACCTTC
TRBV5-8	TRBJ2-1	TRBD2	few	CASSLAGRTYNEQFF	TGTGCCAGCAGTTTAGCGGGGAGAACCTACAATGAGCAGTTCTTC
TRBV9	TRBJ2-2	-	-	CASSVDPEVAGELFF	TGTGCCAGCAGCGTAGACCCCGAGGTCGCCGGGGAGCTGTTTTTT
TRBV7-2	TRBJ2-2	TRBD2	-	CASSPGGWSGELFF	TGTGCCAGCAGCCCCGGGGGGTGGTCCGGGGAGCTGTTTTTT
TRBV10-1	TRBJ2-3	TRBD2	few	CASSEPGLAGGPRTDTQYF	TGCGCCAGCAGTGAGCCGGGACTAGCGGGAGGGCCGAGGACAGATACGCAGTATTTT
TRBV7-9	TRBJ2-1	TRBD1	few	CAREATGVDEQFF	TGTGCCCGGGAAGCGACAGGGGTGGATGAGCAGTTCTTC
TRBV25-1	TRBJ2-1	-	-	CASSVLRWDEQFF	TGTGCCAGCAGTGTTCTCAGGTGGGATGAGCAGTTCTTC
TRBV6-6	TRBJ2-3	-	few	CASSYRGPDTQYF	TGTGCCAGCAGTTACCGGGGGCCAGATACGCAGTATTTT
TRBV18	TRBJ1-2	TRBD1	few	CASSPDREGGYTF	TGTGCCAGCTCTCCGGACAGGGAAGGTGGCTACACCTTC
TRBV30	TRBJ1-5	-	-	CAWSSRNNQPQHF	TGTGCCTGGAGTTCTCGTAACAATCAGCCCCAGCATTTT
TRBV30	TRBJ2-3	-	-	CAWSRLGRETDTQYF	TGTGCCTGGAGCCGCTTGGGACGGGAAACAGATACGCAGTATTTT
TRBV5-1	TRBJ2-3	TRBD2	-	CASSLWGTSGPDTQYF	TGCGCCAGCAGCTTGTGGGGGACTAGCGGCCCAGATACGCAGTATTTT
TRBV18	TRBJ2-3	TRBD1	-	CASSPDRGRDTQYF	TGTGCCAGCTCACCGGACAGGGGGCGAGATACGCAGTATTTT
TRBV27	TRBJ2-5	-	-	CASSFKAGETQYF	TGTGCCAGCAGTTTCAAGGCGGGAGAGACCCAGTACTTC
TRBV4-3	TRBJ2-5	-	-	CASSQDRETQYF	TGCGCCAGCAGCCAAGATCGCGAGACCCAGTACTTC
TRBV18	TRBJ2-1	TRBD1	few	CASSPDRGYNEQFF	TGTGCCAGCTCACCGGACAGGGGTTACAATGAGCAGTTCTTC
TRBV19	TRBJ1-2	-	-	CASFNYGYTF	TGTGCCAGTTTCAACTATGGCTACACCTTC
TRBV30	TRBJ2-1	-	-	CAWSAGPGARFF	TGTGCCTGGAGTGCTGGCCCGGGAGCGAGGTTCTTC
TRBV11-2	TRBJ2-1	TRBD1	few	CASSTPGQGYNEQFF	TGTGCCAGCAGCACCCCGGGACAGGGCTACAATGAGCAGTTCTTC
TRBV9	TRBJ2-7	-	few	CASSTGTGAPYEQYF	TGTGCCAGCAGCACAGGGACCGGGGCACCCTACGAGCAGTACTTC